The clone carrying this T cell receptor (beta chain) has at least ten counts. Its target is not known. cDNA carried unique molecular identifiers, and a universal primer site was added by template switching. MiXCR, run by TCRdb on the 5' RACE reads, gives a single entry per CDR3 protein. The repertoire holds 420,000 or so distinct CDR3 sequences, approximately 17% seen once, with roughly 12% in the top ten. This sample is drawn from a study of identical twins. Whole-study findings and limits: Beta out-of-frame sequences showed weaker excess twin sharing. Compared with models, monozygotic twins showed more out-of-frame TCR alpha sharing. Rather than following the same donors, the conclusions depended on cross-sectional statistical analysis.

J gave up 3 bases and V 0 bases, and 8 bases lay outside the gene matches. CDR1 and CDR2 from the germline V gene are SGHRS and YFSETQ. CDR3 length equals 16 residues. This chain connects TRBV5-1 to TRBJ2-7; 8 positions match TRBD2. This TCR came from a man aged 50-60 years in good health. Source material: naive T cells sorted from blood. The chain's CDR3 is CASSLASGRGYYEQYF. Written as DNA, the CDR3 is TGCGCCAGCAGCTTGGCCTCCGGGAGGGGATACTACGAGCAGTACTTC. The variable domain in full, with the rest retrieved from reference TRBV5-1 and TRBJ2-7, is KAGVTQTPRYLIKTRGQQVTLSCSPISGHRSVSWYQQTPGQGLQFLFEYFSETQRNKGNFPGRFSGRQFSNSRSEMNVSTLELGDSALYLCASSLASGRGYYEQYFGPGTRLTVT.